Listed here are 30 T cell receptor beta chains from one sample, sequenced in a study of cytomegalovirus exposure and HLA in healthy donors. 60 Vbeta and 13 Jbeta primers were used in PCR. Libraries were prepared by immunoSEQ multiplex PCR; TCRdb keeps only in-frame clonotypes and omits some of them. This sample yields more than 150,000 clones, of which approximately 88% are seen a single time; 0.26% belongs to the top ten. Sequenced sample: PBMCs. The receptors originated from a boy aged 10-17 years in good health and CMV-seronegative.

The rearrangement uses TRBV7-8 and TRBJ2-1, with TRBD2 matching over 8 bases. Germline V gene sequence: CDR1 SGHVS, CDR2 FQNEAQ. This CDR3 is built from 16 residues. With V trimmed by 4 bases and J by 1 base, 6 bases remained unmatched. CDR3 protein: CASSSQSGSSYNEQFF. CDR3 coding DNA: TGTGCCAGCAGCTCCCAAAGCGGGAGTTCCTACAATGAGCAGTTCTTC.

V is TRBV19 and J is TRBJ2-3; weak D call: TRBD2 (5 bases). V gave up 4 bases and J gave up 2 bases, with 16 bases separating them. Germline V gene sequence: CDR1 LNHDA, CDR2 SQIVND (reference sequence). There are 16 residues in the CDR3. DNA for the CDR3: TGTGCCAGTAGTAGCCACCCTAGCAGACCCACAGATACGCAGTATTTT. It is translated as CASSSHPSRPTDTQYF.

Here the CDR3 reads CASSLGQGGYEQYF. The CDR3 nucleotides read TGTGCCAGCAGCTTAGGACAGGGCGGCTACGAGCAGTACTTC. The V and J genes are TRBV13 and TRBJ2-7; perhaps TRBD1 as D (6 bases). The CDR3 sequence is 14 residues long. The germline V gene encodes CDR1 PRHDT and CDR2 FYEKMQ (reference sequence). V was clipped by 0 bases and J by 3 bases, with 9 bases between them.

The CDR3 DNA reads as TGTGCCAGCAGTGACATCGAGCAGTACTTC. Translation gives CASSDIEQYF. The chain combines TRBV2 with TRBJ2-7; D ambiguous. The germline V and J ends were trimmed by 3 bases and 6 bases, with 3 bases remaining between them. The CDR3 extends over 10 amino acids. The germline gives CDR1 SNHLY, CDR2 FYNNEI.

The rearrangement uses TRBV13 and TRBJ2-2, with 7 bases aligning to TRBD1. This CDR3 region has 16 residues. The trim removed 2 bases at V and 4 bases at J, leaving 7 bases unmatched. CDR1 PRHDT and CDR2 FYEKMQ come from the germline V gene (reference sequence). This chain's CDR3 is CASSLPGTESTGELFF. The CDR3 DNA sequence: TGTGCCAGCAGCTTACCCGGGACAGAGAGCACCGGGGAGCTGTTTTTT.

This clone was observed a single time. The chain has TRBV7-9 and TRBJ2-7, with D possibly being TRBD2 (5 bases). Germline CDR1 is SEHNR and CDR2 is FQNEAQ (reference sequence). V shed 9 bases and J shed 3 bases, with 15 bases lying between them. This CDR3 is 13 amino acids long. The CDR3 here is CASAPGIDYEQYF. The CDR3 DNA reads as TGTGCCAGTGCTCCCGGGATTGACTACGAGCAGTACTTC.

This sequence joins TRBV5-7 and TRBJ1-1, with TRBD1 identical over 7 bases. TRBV5-7 is identified as an open reading frame with a role that is uncertain. This CDR3 is built from 15 residues. V shed 4 bases, J shed 0 bases, and the junction held 6 bases outside the gene matches. The CDR3 spells CASSPTGPMNTEAFF. The CDR3 coding sequence is TGTGCCAGCAGCCCGACAGGGCCCATGAACACTGAAGCTTTCTTT.

This clone showed up just a few times. The chain is built from TRBV5-1 and TRBJ1-2; 7 bases match TRBD1. V shed 0 bases and J 8 bases; nucleotides not matched to a gene: 10. The length of the CDR3 is 15 residues. Germline CDR1 and CDR2: SGHRS and YFSETQ. The CDR3 protein is CASSLGGTANGGYTF. For the CDR3, the DNA is TGCGCCAGCAGCTTGGGTGGGACAGCGAACGGCGGCTACACCTTC.

V and J are TRBV6-5 and TRBJ2-1, with 8 nucleotides matching TRBD2. Unmatched junction bases numbered 4, after V lost 5 bases and J lost 4 bases. This CDR3 has 14 residues. Germline values: CDR1 MNHEY, CDR2 SVGAGI. CDR3 sequence reads: CASSPGTSYNEQFF. CDR3 sequence (DNA): TGTGCCAGCAGTCCCGGGACTAGTTACAATGAGCAGTTCTTC.

This clone was recorded only once. V gene TRBV6-1 combines with J gene TRBJ2-1; D possibly corresponds to TRBD2 (6 bases). The CDR3 totals 12 residues. CDR1 is MNHNS and CDR2 is SASEGT in the germline V gene. The germline V and J ends were trimmed by 8 bases and 5 bases, with 10 bases remaining between them. The CDR3 loop is CASGRTHNEQFF. The CDR3 bases are TGTGCCAGCGGGAGGACTCACAATGAGCAGTTCTTC.

This chain connects TRBV9 to TRBJ2-7; D is possibly TRBD2 (5 bases). CDR1 and CDR2 (germline): SGDLS, YYNGEE. This CDR3 has 14 residues. V dropped 0 bases and J dropped 3 bases, with 10 bases sitting between them. The CDR3 DNA is TGTGCCAGCAGCGTAGCCGGGGTAGGCTACGAGCAGTACTTC. Translation gives CASSVAGVGYEQYF.

This CDR3 is CASSPGAVDNSPLHF. The CDR3 nucleotides read TGTGCCAGCAGCCCTGGGGCAGTAGATAATTCACCCCTCCACTTT. The genes are TRBV9 and TRBJ1-6; tentative D call: TRBD1 (5 bases). The CDR3 covers 15 residues. The V gene lost 4 bases and the J gene lost 5 bases, with 13 bases spanning the gap. Germline lookup yields CDR1 SGDLS and CDR2 YYNGEE. The variable domain in full, with the rest retrieved from reference TRBV9 and TRBJ1-6, is DSGVTQTPKHLITATGQRVTLRCSPRSGDLSVYWYQQSLDQGLQFLIQYYNGEERAKGNILERFSAQQFPDLHSELNLSSLELGDSALYFCASSPGAVDNSPLHFGNGTRLTVT.

V gene TRBV14 combines with J gene TRBJ2-1; D is possibly TRBD1 (5 bases). Germline CDR1 SGHDN, CDR2 FVKESK. The ends were cut back, 10 bases at V and 1 base at J, with 11 bases in the middle. This CDR3 is 13 amino acids long. CDR3 nucleotide sequence: TGTGCCACCCGGCAGGGATCCTACAATGAGCAGTTCTTC. Translating it yields CATRQGSYNEQFF. Supplemented by reference TRBV14 and TRBJ2-1, the full variable domain reads EAGVTQFPSHSVIEKGQTVTLRCDPISGHDNLYWYRRVMGKEIKFLLHFVKESKQDESGMPNNRFLAERTGGTYSTLKVQPAELEDSGVYFCATRQGSYNEQFFGPGTRLTVL.

CDR3 bases: TGCAGCGACCACTCCCCGACGACAGCTAACTATGGCTACACCTTC. The encoded protein is CSDHSPTTANYGYTF. The genes are TRBV29-1 and TRBJ1-2; tentatively, D is TRBD1 (5 bases). The length of the CDR3 is 15 residues. The ends were cut back, 7 bases at V and 0 bases at J, with 18 bases in the middle. The V gene's germline CDR1 is SQVTM and CDR2 ANQGSEA.

The chain combines TRBV11-3 with TRBJ2-7; 7 nucleotides agree with TRBD1. J was trimmed by 7 bases and V by 5 bases; bases with no gene match: 5. This CDR3 has 12 residues. Germline CDR1 and CDR2: SGHNT and YENEEA. CDR3 protein: CASSKRGQEQYF. CDR3 DNA: TGTGCCAGCAGCAAGAGGGGGCAGGAGCAGTACTTC.

The CDR3 nucleotides read TGCGCCAGCAGCCCAATTAACGCCCCCGGGTCGGGTGAGCAGTTCTTC. This encodes CASSPINAPGSGEQFF. This chain connects TRBV5-1 to TRBJ2-1; no clear D. This CDR3 has 16 amino acids. CDR1 SGHRS and CDR2 YFSETQ come from the germline V gene. V was pared by 4 bases and J by 9 bases, with 23 bases between.

About this clone: Different DNA sequences within this sample yield the same CDR3. This CDR3 reads CSVVQGFYEQYF. CDR3 sequence (DNA): TGCAGCGTTGTCCAGGGTTTCTACGAGCAGTACTTC. This chain uses TRBV29-1 with TRBJ2-7; D might be TRBD1 (5 bases). The CDR3 loop spans 12 amino acids. Trimming pared 4 bases from V and 3 bases from J, leaving 10 bases between. Germline-derived CDR1 and CDR2 are SQVTM and ANQGSEA.

The CDR3 DNA reads TGTGCCAGCAGCTTTGACACATCCTATGGCTACACCTTC. This codes for CASSFDTSYGYTF. The rearrangement uses TRBV11-2 and TRBJ1-2; D remains ambiguous. Germline-derived CDR1 and CDR2 are SGHAT and FQNNGV. This CDR3 spans 13 amino acids. V lost 3 bases and J 4 bases, leaving 9 bases between the germline ends.

This rearrangement joins TRBV27 to TRBJ1-1; D is ambiguous. V lost 2 bases, J lost 1 base, and 11 bases lay in between. The CDR3 contains 15 residues. Germline V gives CDR1 MNHEY, CDR2 SMNVEV (reference sequence). The CDR3 region is CASSLMRAANTEAFF. As DNA, the CDR3 is TGTGCCAGCAGTTTAATGAGGGCGGCGAACACTGAAGCTTTCTTT.

This rearrangement joins TRBV9 to TRBJ2-7; 7 bases align to TRBD1. Trimming cost V 0 bases and J 5 bases; bases outside gene matches: 8. The germline V gene encodes CDR1 SGDLS and CDR2 YYNGEE. This CDR3 region has 15 residues. CDR3 residues: CASSVAGTVEDEQYF. The DNA for the CDR3 is TGTGCCAGCAGCGTAGCGGGGACAGTTGAAGACGAGCAGTACTTC.

The chain carries TRBV28 and TRBJ1-2; D remains unclear. The CDR3 sequence is 11 residues long. Per germline, CDR1 MDHEN and CDR2 SYDVKM. Trimming took 4 bases from V and 6 from J, leaving 6 bases between them. The chain's CDR3 is CASSWRNGYTF. The CDR3 DNA reads as TGTGCCAGCAGTTGGAGGAATGGCTACACCTTC.

The chain combines TRBV28 with TRBJ2-3; D is possibly TRBD2 (6 bases). CDR1 MDHEN and CDR2 SYDVKM come from the germline V gene. The CDR3 contains 16 residues. V shed 5 bases and J shed 6 bases, with 21 bases lying between them. In nucleotides, the CDR3 is TGTGCCAGCAGTCCCGGGACTGCCTCTTTCGGGGATACGCAGTATTTT. The encoded protein is CASSPGTASFGDTQYF.

This clone was recorded once. V gene TRBV4-3 combines with J gene TRBJ2-3; a possible D gene is TRBD2 (6 bases). The CDR3 is 17 residues long. Germline assignment: CDR1 LGHNA and CDR2 YSLEER. The V gene lost 0 bases and the J gene lost 2 bases, with 15 bases spanning the gap. The CDR3 here is CASSQDLAGRNTDTQYF. CDR3 nucleotides: TGCGCCAGCAGCCAAGATCTGGCGGGGCGGAACACAGATACGCAGTATTTT.

The chain recombines TRBV14 with TRBJ2-7; 10 nucleotides align to TRBD1. V shed 3 bases and J 0 bases; nucleotides not matched to a gene: 2. The CDR3 totals 15 residues. Looked up from germline, CDR1 is SGHDN and CDR2 is FVKESK. As DNA, the CDR3 is TGTGCCAGCAGCCAGGGACAGGGGTTCTCCTACGAGCAGTACTTC. This encodes CASSQGQGFSYEQYF.

This rearrangement joins TRBV7-3 to TRBJ2-7; D not certain. V lost 6 bases, J lost 3 bases, and 6 bases lay in between. Germline V gene sequence: CDR1 SGHTA, CDR2 FQGTGA. The CDR3 is 11 residues long. The CDR3 region is CASRFGYEQYF. CDR3 nucleotides: TGTGCCAGCAGGTTCGGCTACGAGCAGTACTTC.

For this clone: The junction shows a germline mismatch at one end, possibly a read error. CDR3 protein: CATSDAPSGRETF. The DNA for the CDR3 is TGTGCCACCAGCGATGCCCCCTCAGGTCGGGAGACCTTC. The chain links TRBV15 to TRBJ2-7, with a tentative D call TRBD2 (6 bases). The V gene's germline CDR1 is LNHNV and CDR2 YYDKDF (reference sequence). The CDR3 has 13 amino acids.

The chain couples TRBV4-1 to TRBJ1-4; no firm D call. Germline V gene lookup returns CDR1 MGHRA and CDR2 YSYEKL. The CDR3 extends over 13 amino acids. V lost 2 bases to trimming and J lost 8 bases, with 9 bases between them. The DNA for the CDR3 is TGCGCCAGCAGCCAATTAGCTGGGGAAAAACTGTTTTTT. This sequence encodes CASSQLAGEKLFF.

The chain combines TRBV5-1 with TRBJ2-1, with a weak D call TRBD2 (5 bases). V lost 5 bases and J lost 0, with 18 bases in between. Germline lookup yields CDR1 SGHRS and CDR2 YFSETQ. The CDR3 spans 17 residues. This chain's CDR3 is CASRVGFRESSYNEQFF. CDR3 coding DNA: TGCGCCAGCAGGGTAGGGTTTAGGGAGAGCTCCTACAATGAGCAGTTCTTC.

The chain links TRBV28 to TRBJ1-5; 9 positions match TRBD1. Per the germline V gene, CDR1 is MDHEN and CDR2 is SYDVKM. After removal of 5 bases from V and 5 bases from J, the junction contained 10 bases not matched to a gene. The CDR3 runs to 16 residues. CDR3 loop: CASSPGGTGIYQPQHF. The CDR3 DNA reads TGTGCCAGCAGTCCTGGTGGGACAGGGATTTATCAGCCCCAGCATTTT.

The chain couples TRBV6-4 to TRBJ1-1; unclear D gene. Trimming shortened V by 3 bases and J by 3 bases, and 8 bases separated the two germline ends. This CDR3 has 13 amino acids. CDR1 MRHNA and CDR2 SNTAGT come from the germline V gene. The CDR3 here is CASSETVYTEAFF. Written as DNA, the CDR3 is TGTGCCAGCAGTGAAACGGTGTACACTGAAGCTTTCTTT.